The 25 T cell receptor beta chains listed next were all sequenced from one sample in a study of blood T cell repertoires in COVID-19. The method was immunoSEQ multiplex PCR; TCRdb's version includes in-frame clones alone and lacks a portion of them. The sample consists of around 63,000 clones, 84% of them appearing once. The sample was peripheral blood. The source is a man aged 55 to 70 with COVID-19, enrolled during active disease.

This sequence joins TRBV5-1 and TRBJ1-1, with 8 bases fitting TRBD1. Trimming removed 0 bases from V and 8 bases from J; junction bases left unmatched: 6. The length of the CDR3 is 14 residues. In germline, CDR1 is SGHRS, CDR2 YFSETQ. The CDR3 is CASSLVGQDMEAFF. The CDR3 nucleotides read TGCGCCAGCAGCTTGGTGGGACAGGACATGGAAGCTTTCTTT.

J is TRBJ1-4 and V is TRBV7-9; D unclear. The CDR3 sequence is 14 residues long. Germline V CDR1 and CDR2: SEHNR, FQNEAQ (reference sequence). Trimming pared 5 bases from V and 5 bases from J, leaving 12 bases between. The CDR3 here is CASSPTVENEKLFF. CDR3 DNA sequence: TGTGCCAGCAGCCCCACAGTGGAAAATGAAAAACTGTTTTTT.

V gene TRBV3-1 (or the pseudogene TRBV3-2) combines with J gene TRBJ2-1; perhaps TRBD1 as D (6 bases). CDR1 and CDR2 from the germline V gene are LGHDT and YNNKEL (reference sequence). The CDR3 runs 14 residues. The V end lost 10 bases, the J end lost 3 bases, and 16 bases lay between the germline ends. DNA for the CDR3: TGTGCCATAGGCGTCGGGACACACTACAATGAGCAGTTCTTC. Encoded protein: CAIGVGTHYNEQFF.

This clone showed up just a few times. This chain connects TRBV7-9 to TRBJ1-1, with 8 bases identical to TRBD1. Germline CDR1 and CDR2: SEHNR and FQNEAQ (reference sequence). This CDR3 has 14 residues. Trimming took 5 bases from V and 10 from J; bases not matched to a gene: 12. The CDR3 DNA is TGTGCCAGCAGCCCGAAAGACAGGGGTCACGGAGCTTTCTTT. Translated, it gives CASSPKDRGHGAFF.

This chain links TRBV7-2 with TRBJ2-1; D ambiguous. The ends were cut back, 1 base at V and 0 bases at J, with 10 bases in the middle. The CDR3 consists of 16 residues. Germline V gene sequence: CDR1 SGHTA, CDR2 FQGNSA. The CDR3 DNA is TGTGCCAGCAGCTTAGACGCGGCCAGCTCCTACAATGAGCAGTTCTTC. This codes for CASSLDAASSYNEQFF.

The rearrangement joins TRBV18 to TRBJ2-1, with TRBD1 matching over 9 bases. This CDR3 comprises 14 residues. From germline, CDR1 is KGHSH and CDR2 LQKENI. With V trimmed by 3 bases and J by 5 bases, 2 bases remained unmatched. The CDR3 reads CASSPGTGHNEQFF. Written as DNA, the CDR3 is TGTGCCAGCTCACCGGGGACAGGGCACAATGAGCAGTTCTTC.

The CDR3 loop reads CASSLASETFF. The CDR3 DNA reads as TGTGCCAGCAGTTTAGCTAGTGAGACGTTCTTC. This rearrangement joins TRBV28 to TRBJ2-1; unclear D gene. V lost 2 bases and J lost 15, with 11 bases in between. CDR3 length equals 11 residues. The germline gives CDR1 MDHEN, CDR2 SYDVKM.

This chain connects TRBV4-1 to TRBJ2-2; 11 positions match TRBD2. CDR1 MGHRA and CDR2 YSYEKL come from the germline V gene. Germline trimming cut 6 bases from V and 7 bases from J; bases unmatched to any gene: 4. The CDR3 is 14 amino acids. CDR3 sequence: CASRPTSGNGELFF. The CDR3 DNA is TGCGCCAGCAGGCCGACTAGCGGGAACGGGGAGCTGTTTTTT.

The sample holds one count of this clone. The chain joins TRBV24-1 to TRBJ2-5; 7 bases agree with TRBD1. This CDR3 contains 15 residues. J was trimmed by 5 bases and V by 3 bases; bases with no gene match: 8. CDR1 and CDR2 from the germline V gene are KGHDR and SFDVKD. The CDR3 here is CATSDPQGEGETQYF. Here the CDR3 DNA reads TGTGCCACCAGTGATCCTCAGGGGGAAGGTGAGACCCAGTACTTC.

The chain employs TRBV6-5 and TRBJ2-7, with a possible D match to TRBD2 (6 bases). Trimming stripped 3 bases from V and 7 bases from J, with 13 bases between. The CDR3 consists of 13 residues. Germline CDR1 and CDR2: MNHEY and SVGAGI. The DNA of the CDR3 is TGTGCCAGCAGTTATAATAGGCGGGGAGAGCAGTACTTC. It codes for CASSYNRRGEQYF.

This clone was counted a few times. This rearrangement joins TRBV4-2 to TRBJ2-1, with 10 bases lining up with TRBD1. This CDR3 comprises 16 residues. Unmatched junction bases numbered 5, after V lost 0 bases and J lost 6 bases. Germline lookup yields CDR1 LGHNA and CDR2 YNFKEQ. The CDR3 DNA follows: TGTGCCAGCAGCCAAGACGGGACAGGGGATCTCAATGAGCAGTTCTTC. Protein sequence: CASSQDGTGDLNEQFF.

In this sample, this clone turned up a few times. This chain joins TRBV11-2 and TRBJ1-1; D perhaps matches TRBD1 (6 bases). The V gene lost 5 bases and the J gene lost 5 bases, with 15 bases spanning the gap. CDR1 is SGHAT and CDR2 is FQNNGV in the germline V gene. CDR3 length: 14 amino acids. CDR3: CASSLSTGTTEAFF. The CDR3, as DNA: TGTGCCAGCAGCCTATCCACCGGGACAACTGAAGCTTTCTTT.

V usage is TRBV28 and J usage is TRBJ2-3; 7 nucleotides line up with TRBD1. The germline V gene has CDR1 MDHEN and CDR2 SYDVKM. The CDR3 totals 15 residues. V lost 11 bases, J lost 0 bases, and 11 bases stayed unmatched. CDR3 sequence: CAVSEQGTSTDTQYF. CDR3 nucleotides: TGTGCCGTCTCAGAACAGGGGACAAGCACAGATACGCAGTATTTT.

The chain is built from TRBV9 and TRBJ1-1; D not resolved. The ends were cut back, 4 bases at V and 3 bases at J, with 16 bases in the middle. The CDR3 is 15 amino acids. Germline V gives CDR1 SGDLS, CDR2 YYNGEE. The CDR3 loop is CASSPSSAGDTEAFF. DNA of the CDR3: TGTGCCAGCAGCCCCTCCTCAGCAGGTGACACTGAAGCTTTCTTT.

J is TRBJ2-5 and V is TRBV11-2; D might be TRBD1 (6 bases). The CDR3 is 14 amino acids. V shed 1 base and J shed 7 bases, with 13 bases lying between them. CDR1 is SGHAT and CDR2 is FQNNGV in the germline V gene. The CDR3 region has the DNA TGTGCCAGCAGCTTAGCGGGGCAGGGGTGGACCCAGTACTTC. Translated, it gives CASSLAGQGWTQYF.

This clone was seen a few times. The chain recombines TRBV27 with TRBJ2-7, with D maybe TRBD1 (6 bases). The length of the CDR3 is 15 residues. Germline V gene lookup returns CDR1 MNHEY and CDR2 SMNVEV (reference sequence). Trimming cost V 7 bases and J 2 bases, with 18 bases left between them. This CDR3 is CASKVRDTSPYEQYF. The CDR3 DNA reads TGTGCCAGCAAGGTCCGGGACACTTCCCCCTACGAGCAGTACTTC.

This clone was observed a handful of times. This chain links TRBV10-1 with TRBJ1-6, with a possible D match to TRBD1 (5 bases). CDR3 length: 18 residues. Trimming cost V 6 bases and J 0 bases, with 18 bases left between them. The germline V gene has CDR1 WNHNN and CDR2 SYGVQD (reference sequence). The CDR3 reads CASRSCLGPSSYNSPLHF. CDR3 sequence (DNA): TGCGCCAGCAGAAGTTGTCTGGGGCCAAGCTCCTATAATTCACCCCTCCACTTT.

This clone was seen a few times. The CDR3 DNA sequence: TGCGCCAGCAGCTTGGGGACTAGCTTGGCGTTAGATACGCAGTATTTT. This translates into CASSLGTSLALDTQYF. The V gene is TRBV5-1, the J gene TRBJ2-3; 8 bases are shared with TRBD2. Losses at the gene ends were 0 bases for V and 5 bases for J; bases not matched to a gene: 8. Germline assignment: CDR1 SGHRS and CDR2 YFSETQ. The CDR3 spans 16 residues.

The chain couples TRBV9 to TRBJ2-2; D is unclear. CDR3 length: 14 residues. V lost 0 bases to trimming and J lost 5 bases, with 8 bases between them. Germline assignment: CDR1 SGDLS and CDR2 YYNGEE. For the CDR3, the DNA is TGTGCCAGCAGCGTAGCTACCGTTACCGGGGAGCTGTTTTTT. It is translated as CASSVATVTGELFF.

This clone was seen only once. The V gene is TRBV30, the J gene TRBJ2-5; D gene unclear. CDR3 size: 13 residues. Looked up from germline, CDR1 is GTSNPN and CDR2 is SVGIG (reference sequence). The V gene lost 1 base and the J gene lost 0 bases, with 6 bases spanning the gap. CDR3 residues: CAWSGLYQETQYF. DNA of the CDR3: TGTGCCTGGAGTGGGCTGTACCAAGAGACCCAGTACTTC.

The genes are TRBV5-5 and TRBJ1-3; D gene uncertain. Trimming took 0 bases from V and 2 from J, leaving 6 bases between them. CDR1 and CDR2 from the germline V gene are SGHKS and YYEKEE (reference sequence). The CDR3 runs 14 residues. The CDR3 is CASSLGGTGNTIYF. The CDR3 nucleotides read TGTGCCAGCAGCTTGGGAGGAACTGGAAACACCATATATTTT.

The rearrangement uses TRBV29-1 and TRBJ1-2; D is unresolved. The CDR3 totals 13 residues. Looked up from germline, CDR1 is SQVTM and CDR2 is ANQGSEA. V was pared by 4 bases and J by 4 bases, with 13 bases between. CDR3 in amino acids: CSVAEGESYGYTF. DNA of the CDR3: TGCAGCGTTGCTGAGGGCGAGTCCTATGGCTACACCTTC.

The chain joins TRBV12-3 or TRBV12-4 to TRBJ2-3; D is uncertain. CDR3 length equals 12 residues. V lost 3 bases to trimming and J lost 7 bases, with 8 bases between them. The CDR3 protein is CASSFSWYTQYF. The CDR3 bases are TGTGCCAGCAGTTTTAGTTGGTATACGCAGTATTTT.

This chain uses TRBV2 with TRBJ1-5; maybe TRBD1 (6 bases). V lost 7 bases, J lost 4 bases, and 11 bases lay in between. The CDR3 spans 13 residues. Germline-derived CDR1 and CDR2 are SNHLY and FYNNEI. CDR3 protein: CASNQGPNQPQHF. CDR3 coding DNA: TGTGCCAGCAACCAGGGGCCAAATCAGCCCCAGCATTTT.

This clone was found a few times. The V call is TRBV9, the J call TRBJ2-1; 11 bases are a match to TRBD2. The germline gives CDR1 SGDLS, CDR2 YYNGEE. Trimming at V came to 6 bases and at J to 7 bases, leaving 15 bases not matched to a gene. This CDR3 spans 17 amino acids. CDR3: CASILPLSGGGGNEQFF. The CDR3 nucleotides are TGTGCCAGCATCCTACCCCTTAGCGGGGGGGGCGGTAATGAGCAGTTCTTC.